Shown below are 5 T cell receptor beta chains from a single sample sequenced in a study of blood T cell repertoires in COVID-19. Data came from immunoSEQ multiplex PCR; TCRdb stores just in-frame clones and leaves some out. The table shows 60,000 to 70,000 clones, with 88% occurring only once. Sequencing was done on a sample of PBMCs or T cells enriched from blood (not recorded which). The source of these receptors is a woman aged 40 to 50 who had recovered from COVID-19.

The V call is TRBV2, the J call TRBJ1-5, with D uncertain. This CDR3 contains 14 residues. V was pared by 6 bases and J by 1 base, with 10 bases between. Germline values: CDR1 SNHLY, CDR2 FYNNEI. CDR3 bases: TGTGCCAGCAGGGCGGGGATGAGCAATCAGCCCCAGCATTTT. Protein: CASRAGMSNQPQHF.

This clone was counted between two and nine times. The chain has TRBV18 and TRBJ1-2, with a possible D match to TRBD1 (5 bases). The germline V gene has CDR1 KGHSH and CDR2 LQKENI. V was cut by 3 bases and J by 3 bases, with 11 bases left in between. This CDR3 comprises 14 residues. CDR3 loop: CASSPGQDHYGYTF. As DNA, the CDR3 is TGTGCCAGCTCACCGGGGCAGGACCACTATGGCTACACCTTC.

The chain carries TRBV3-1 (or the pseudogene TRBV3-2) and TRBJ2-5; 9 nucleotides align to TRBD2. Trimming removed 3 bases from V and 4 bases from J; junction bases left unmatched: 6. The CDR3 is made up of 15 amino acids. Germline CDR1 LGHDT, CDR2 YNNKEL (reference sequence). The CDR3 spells CASSHAGGPIETQYF. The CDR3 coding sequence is TGTGCCAGCAGCCATGCGGGGGGGCCGATAGAGACCCAGTACTTC.

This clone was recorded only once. The CDR3 nucleotides are TGCGCCAGCAGCCCACTAGCGGGGGGGTACGAGCAGTACTTC. Encoded protein: CASSPLAGGYEQYF. This rearrangement joins TRBV4-1 to TRBJ2-7; TRBD2 matches 13 bases. The length of the CDR3 is 14 residues. Germline V gene data show CDR1 as MGHRA and CDR2 as YSYEKL. The J segment lost 4 bases and the V segment lost 4 bases, leaving 1 base of the junction unmatched.

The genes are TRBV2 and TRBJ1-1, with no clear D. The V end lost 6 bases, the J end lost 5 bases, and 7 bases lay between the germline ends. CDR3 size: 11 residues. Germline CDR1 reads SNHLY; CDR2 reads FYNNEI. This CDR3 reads CASRQMTEAFF. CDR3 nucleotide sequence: TGTGCCAGCAGACAGATGACTGAAGCTTTCTTT.